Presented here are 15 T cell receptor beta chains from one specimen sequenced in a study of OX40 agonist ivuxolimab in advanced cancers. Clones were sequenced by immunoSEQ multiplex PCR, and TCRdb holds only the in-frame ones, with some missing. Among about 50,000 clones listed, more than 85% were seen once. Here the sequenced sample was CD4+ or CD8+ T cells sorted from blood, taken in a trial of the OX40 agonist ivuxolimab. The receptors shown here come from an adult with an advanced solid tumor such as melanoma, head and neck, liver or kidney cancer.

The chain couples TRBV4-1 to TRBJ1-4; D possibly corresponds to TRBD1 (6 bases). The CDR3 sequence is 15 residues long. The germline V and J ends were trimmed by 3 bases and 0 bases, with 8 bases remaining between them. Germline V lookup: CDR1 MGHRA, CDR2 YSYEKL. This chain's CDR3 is CASSQDRATNEKLFF. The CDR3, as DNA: TGCGCCAGCAGCCAGGACAGAGCAACTAATGAAAAACTGTTTTTT.

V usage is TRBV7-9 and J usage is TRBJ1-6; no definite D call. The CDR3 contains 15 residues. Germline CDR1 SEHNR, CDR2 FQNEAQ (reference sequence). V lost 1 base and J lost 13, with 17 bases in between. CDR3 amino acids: CASSLDEGGRFPLHF. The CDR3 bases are TGTGCCAGCAGCTTAGATGAGGGCGGACGATTCCCCCTCCACTTT.

The CDR3 DNA follows: TGCGCCAGCAGCCCCGGGAGGTTCGTGGGTAGCGGGGGGGCATTGGAGACCCAGTACTTC. Its translation: CASSPGRFVGSGGALETQYF. The chain joins TRBV4-1 to TRBJ2-5; 11 nucleotides line up with TRBD2. Germline V gene sequence: CDR1 MGHRA, CDR2 YSYEKL. The V segment lost 4 bases and the J segment 5 bases; nucleotides outside the gene matches: 21. CDR3 length equals 20 residues.

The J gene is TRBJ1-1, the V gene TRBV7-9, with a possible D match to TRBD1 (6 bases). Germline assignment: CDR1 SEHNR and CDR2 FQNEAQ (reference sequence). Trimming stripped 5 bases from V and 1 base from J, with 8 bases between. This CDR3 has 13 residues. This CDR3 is CASSPGANTEAFF. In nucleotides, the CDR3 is TGTGCCAGCAGCCCAGGGGCGAACACTGAAGCTTTCTTT.

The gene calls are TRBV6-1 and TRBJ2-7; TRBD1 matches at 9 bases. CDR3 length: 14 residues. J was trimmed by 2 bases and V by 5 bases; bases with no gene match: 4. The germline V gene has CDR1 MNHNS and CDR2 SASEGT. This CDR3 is CASSLTGGTYEQYF. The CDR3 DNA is TGTGCCAGCAGTTTGACAGGGGGGACCTACGAGCAGTACTTC.

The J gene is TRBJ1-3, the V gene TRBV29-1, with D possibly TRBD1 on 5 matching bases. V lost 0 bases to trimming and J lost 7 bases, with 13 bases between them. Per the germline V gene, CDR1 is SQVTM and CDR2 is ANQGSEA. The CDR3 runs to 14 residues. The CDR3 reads CSVEEGEIGNTIYF. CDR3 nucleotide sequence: TGCAGCGTTGAAGAGGGGGAGATCGGGAACACCATATATTTT.

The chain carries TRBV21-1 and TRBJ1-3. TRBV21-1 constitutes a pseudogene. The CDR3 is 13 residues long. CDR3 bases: TGTGCCAGCAGCAAAGCAGGAGGAAACACCATATATTTT. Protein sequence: CASSKAGGNTIYF.

The CDR3 here is CASSLGQGADQPQHF. The DNA for the CDR3 is TGCGCCAGCAGCCTGGGACAGGGGGCCGATCAGCCCCAGCATTTT. The genes are TRBV4-1 and TRBJ1-5; TRBD1 agrees at 12 bases. The CDR3 runs to 15 residues. Per germline, CDR1 MGHRA and CDR2 YSYEKL. Unmatched junction bases numbered 3, after V lost 4 bases and J lost 5 bases.

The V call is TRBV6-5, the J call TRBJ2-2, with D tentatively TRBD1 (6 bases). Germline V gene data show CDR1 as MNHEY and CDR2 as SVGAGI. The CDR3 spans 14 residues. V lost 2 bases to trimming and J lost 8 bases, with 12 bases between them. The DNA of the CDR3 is TGTGCCAGCAGTTACCCAGGGGTAGGAGGGGAGCTGTTTTTT. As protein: CASSYPGVGGELFF.

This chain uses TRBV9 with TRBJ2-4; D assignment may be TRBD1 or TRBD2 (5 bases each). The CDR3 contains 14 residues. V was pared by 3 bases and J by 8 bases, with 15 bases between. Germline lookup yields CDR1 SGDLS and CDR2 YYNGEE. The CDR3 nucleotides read TGTGCCAGCAGCGCGGGACCCTCGGCGGACATTCAGTACTTC. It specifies CASSAGPSADIQYF.

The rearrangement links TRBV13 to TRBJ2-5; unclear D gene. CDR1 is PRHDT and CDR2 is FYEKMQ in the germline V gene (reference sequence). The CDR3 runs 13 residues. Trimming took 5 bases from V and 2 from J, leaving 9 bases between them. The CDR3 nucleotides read TGTGCCAGCAGCCTAAAGGATCAAGAGACCCAGTACTTC. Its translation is CASSLKDQETQYF.

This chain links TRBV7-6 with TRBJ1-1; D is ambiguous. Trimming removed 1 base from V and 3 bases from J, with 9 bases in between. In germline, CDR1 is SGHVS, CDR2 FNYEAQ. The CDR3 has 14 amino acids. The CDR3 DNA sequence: TGTGCCAGCAGCTTAGAGGGCACCCACACTGAAGCTTTCTTT. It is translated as CASSLEGTHTEAFF.

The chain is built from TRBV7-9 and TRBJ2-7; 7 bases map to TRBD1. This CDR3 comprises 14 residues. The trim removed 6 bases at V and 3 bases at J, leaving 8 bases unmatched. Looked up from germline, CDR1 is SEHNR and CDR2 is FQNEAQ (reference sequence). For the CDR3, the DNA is TGTGCCAGCAGTTCCCGACAGGGCCGCTACGAGCAGTACTTC. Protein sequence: CASSSRQGRYEQYF.

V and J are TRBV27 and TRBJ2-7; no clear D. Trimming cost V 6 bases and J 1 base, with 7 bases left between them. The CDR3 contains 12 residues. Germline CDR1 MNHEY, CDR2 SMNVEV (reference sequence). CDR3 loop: CASRKSSYEQYF. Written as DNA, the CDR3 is TGTGCCAGCAGAAAAAGTTCCTACGAGCAGTACTTC.

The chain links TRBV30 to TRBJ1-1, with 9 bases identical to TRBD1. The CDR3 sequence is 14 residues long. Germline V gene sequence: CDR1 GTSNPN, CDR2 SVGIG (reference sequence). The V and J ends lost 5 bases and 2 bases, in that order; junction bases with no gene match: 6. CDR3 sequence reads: CAWGDRAGNTEAFF. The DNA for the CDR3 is TGTGCCTGGGGGGACAGGGCAGGAAACACTGAAGCTTTCTTT.